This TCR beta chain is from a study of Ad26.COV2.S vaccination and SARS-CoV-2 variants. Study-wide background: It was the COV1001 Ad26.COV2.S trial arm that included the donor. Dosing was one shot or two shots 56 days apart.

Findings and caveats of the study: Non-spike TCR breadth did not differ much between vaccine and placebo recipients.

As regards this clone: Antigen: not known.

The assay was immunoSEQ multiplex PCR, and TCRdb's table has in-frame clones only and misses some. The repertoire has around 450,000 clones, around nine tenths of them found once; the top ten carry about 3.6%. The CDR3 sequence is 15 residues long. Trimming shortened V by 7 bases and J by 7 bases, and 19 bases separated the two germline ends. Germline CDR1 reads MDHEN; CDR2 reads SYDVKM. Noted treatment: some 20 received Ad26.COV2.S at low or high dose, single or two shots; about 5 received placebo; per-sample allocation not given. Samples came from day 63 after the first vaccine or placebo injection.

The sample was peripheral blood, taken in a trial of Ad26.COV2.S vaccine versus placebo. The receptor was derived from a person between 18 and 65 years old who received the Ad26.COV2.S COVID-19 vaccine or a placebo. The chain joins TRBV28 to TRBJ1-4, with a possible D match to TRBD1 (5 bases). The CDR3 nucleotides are TGTGCCAGCACCCCAGGTGGGGCTGGCGGTGAAAAACTGTTTTTT. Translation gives CASTPGGAGGEKLFF.